The present T cell receptor beta chain was sequenced within a study of blood T cell repertoires in COVID-19. Study details: Italy, Spain and the United States were the sources of the convalescent and acute COVID-19 samples. PBMCs, B-cell-depleted T cells, or T cells were the source of the cDNA or gDNA that made up the material.

The authors' processing: Amplification from reference gene primers served as the basis for estimated nucleated cell counts. Measured with immunoSEQ multiplex PCR; TCRdb has only the in-frame clones, and not every one. V and J calls and clone size are given by that table; D and trimming were obtained from the DNA. The sample records about 110,000 clones, around 84% being singletons. The V gene's germline CDR1 is SGHDT and CDR2 YYEEEE. Trimming took 3 bases from V and 3 from J, leaving 16 bases between them. The CDR3 loop spans 15 amino acids. The gene calls are TRBV5-6 and TRBJ2-7, with D maybe TRBD2 (6 bases). The sample was peripheral blood. This sequence originates from a man aged 35 to 55 with acute or convalescent COVID-19. CDR3 region: CASSSRGALYYEQYF. DNA for the CDR3: TGTGCCAGCAGCTCGCGGGGCGCACTCTACTACGAGCAGTACTTC.